This TCR beta chain stems from a study of blood T cell repertoires in COVID-19. Study information: T cells, B-cell-depleted T cells, or PBMCs provided the cDNA or gDNA that served as material.

Assay: immunoSEQ multiplex PCR; the TCRdb copy retains only in-frame clones and omits some. The sample holds around 120,000 clones, approximately 80% seen once. The TCR sequence derives from a human donor in a cohort sampled during active COVID-19. Sequenced input: peripheral blood.

CDR3 nucleotide sequence: TGTGCCAGCAGCGTAGGAGATGGACAGGGGGTCGGCGGCTACACCTTC. Translated, it gives CASSVGDGQGVGGYTF. This chain joins TRBV9 and TRBJ1-2; the match to TRBD1 covers 10 bases. V was pared by 0 bases and J by 8 bases, with 10 bases of the junction left unmatched. Germline V CDR1 and CDR2: SGDLS, YYNGEE. The CDR3 length is 16 residues.